The text below deals with one T cell receptor beta chain. This sample is part of a study of blood T cell repertoires in COVID-19. Study overall: There were acute and convalescent COVID-19 samples, and they came from the United States, Italy and Spain. Sources were T cells, B-cell-depleted T cells, or PBMCs; the material itself was cDNA or gDNA.

Per germline, CDR1 SQVTM and CDR2 ANQGSEA. V lost 2 bases, J lost 3 bases, and 12 bases lay in between. This CDR3 contains 14 residues. As originally analysed: Amplification with reference gene primers provided the estimates of nucleated cell counts. Sequencing was performed with immunoSEQ multiplex PCR; in TCRdb, only in-frame clones are kept and a portion is missing. The DNA gave D and trimming, while V, J and clone size come from that table. This table has 300,000 to 400,000 clones, over 75% appearing once. The rearrangement joins TRBV29-1 to TRBJ2-3, with a weak D call TRBD1 (6 bases). Material: peripheral blood. This TCR derives from a man between 50 and 59 years old with active or convalescent COVID-19. CDR3 bases: TGCAGCGTTGAACCCCAGGGGAGAACAGATACGCAGTATTTT. It codes for CSVEPQGRTDTQYF.